The entry below describes one TCR beta chain. This record belongs to a study of blood T cells in healthy people across ages. The use of a sample-barcoded 5' primer and a J-beta primer mix characterized a second PCR of roughly 7 to 11 cycles. From the 5' RACE reads, TCRdb called clonotypes with MiXCR, one entry per CDR3 protein. This sample has roughly 1.5 million distinct CDR3 sequences, with about 42% found just once. This TCR was sampled from a woman aged 18-29 years in good health. The source material was blood.

The DNA for the CDR3 is TGCAGTGCTAGCCCCAGGCGAACCTACGAGCAGTACTTC. It translates to CSASPRRTYEQYF. The rearrangement uses TRBV20-1 and TRBJ2-7; D unclear. Germline CDR1 is DFQATT and CDR2 is SNEGSKA (reference sequence). V gave up 3 bases and J gave up 2 bases, with 11 bases separating them. The CDR3 contains 13 residues.